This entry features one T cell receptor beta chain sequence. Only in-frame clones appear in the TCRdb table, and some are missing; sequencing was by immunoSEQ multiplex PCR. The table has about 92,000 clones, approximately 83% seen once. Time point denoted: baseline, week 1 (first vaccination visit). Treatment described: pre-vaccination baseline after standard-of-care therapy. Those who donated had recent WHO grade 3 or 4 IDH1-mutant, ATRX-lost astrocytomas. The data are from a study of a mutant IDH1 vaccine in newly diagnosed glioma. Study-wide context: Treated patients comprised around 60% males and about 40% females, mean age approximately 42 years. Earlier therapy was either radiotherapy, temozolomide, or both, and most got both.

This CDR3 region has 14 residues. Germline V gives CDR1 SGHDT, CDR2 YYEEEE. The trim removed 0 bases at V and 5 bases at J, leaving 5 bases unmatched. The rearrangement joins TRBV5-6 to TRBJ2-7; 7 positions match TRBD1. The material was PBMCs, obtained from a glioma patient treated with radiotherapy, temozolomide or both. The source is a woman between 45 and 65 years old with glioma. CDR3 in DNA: TGTGCCAGCAGCTTGGGTCAGGGGGTTGACGAGCAGTACTTC. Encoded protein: CASSLGQGVDEQYF.